Listed below are T cell receptor beta chains from one sample, sequenced in a study of blood T cell repertoires in COVID-19. Assay: immunoSEQ multiplex PCR; the TCRdb copy retains only in-frame clones and omits some. This sample has about 180,000 clones; roughly nine tenths occur once, and the top ten carry over 2%. The sample comprised PBMCs or T cells enriched from blood (not recorded which). These receptors were taken from a woman in her thirties or forties with acute COVID-19. Both conserved end residues are part of each CDR3.

CDR3	J	V
CASSLFSGGTNTGELFF	TRBJ2-2	TRBV7-8
CASSTDSSGNTIYF	TRBJ1-3	TRBV13
CAISEPRLDWDTDTQYF	TRBJ2-3	TRBV10-3
CASSQSAGGYEQYF	TRBJ2-7	TRBV14
CASSLVVTNTGELFF	TRBJ2-2	TRBV7-2
CASSVGLAPNTGELFF	TRBJ2-2	TRBV9
CAWSQTGDTEAFF	TRBJ1-1	TRBV30
CASSPAGETQYF	TRBJ2-3	TRBV19
CASSQFTGTNLGAFF	TRBJ1-1	TRBV3-1/TRBV3-2
CASSPERGLAPEDTQYF	TRBJ2-3	TRBV9
CASRQRNTGELFF	TRBJ2-2	TRBV19
CASSALMSGGTGELFF	TRBJ2-2	TRBV7-3
CASSFGAGGDRPLHF	TRBJ1-6	TRBV5-5
CASRHTSGDTGELFF	TRBJ2-2	TRBV6-6
CASNNPSRGLKPQHF	TRBJ1-5	TRBV28
CASSLGLARAFF	TRBJ1-1	TRBV12-3/TRBV12-4
CAWSPGQLYNEQFF	TRBJ2-1	TRBV30
CASSDSVDKGYTF	TRBJ1-2	TRBV6-4
CASSSRQGPSYTQYF	TRBJ2-3	TRBV5-1
CASSLNYNYGYTF	TRBJ1-2	TRBV28
CASSLARGIGELFF	TRBJ2-2	TRBV5-4
CAWMASTDTQYF	TRBJ2-3	TRBV30
CASSREGGHTEAFF	TRBJ1-1	TRBV5-1
CASSRGRLAGGVGELFF	TRBJ2-2	TRBV14
CASSRRGDMNTEAFF	TRBJ1-1	TRBV3-1/TRBV3-2
CASSSAGQGYEQYF	TRBJ2-7	TRBV6-2/TRBV6-3
CASSLALGVQETQYF	TRBJ2-5	TRBV7-2
CASSFDRMRTDTQYF	TRBJ2-3	TRBV7-2
CASGTGDTEAFF	TRBJ1-1	TRBV12-5
CASTARDRAYNEQFF	TRBJ2-1	TRBV2
CASGIWGLAGGPRHEQFF	TRBJ2-1	TRBV12-5
CASSPGVSGANVLTF	TRBJ2-6	TRBV5-1
CASPTGGLSPLHF	TRBJ1-6	TRBV5-8
CASSLGGRGDTQYF	TRBJ2-3	TRBV7-9
CASSPGRLAGVRNEQFF	TRBJ2-1	TRBV6-2/TRBV6-3
CATSRTGTNGELFF	TRBJ2-2	TRBV24-1
CASSEGQVPSGANVLTF	TRBJ2-6	TRBV9
CASSLPQGTGNTIYF	TRBJ1-3	TRBV7-6
CASSRGRETQYF	TRBJ2-5	TRBV12-3/TRBV12-4
CASSVSGSGELSDEQYF	TRBJ2-7	TRBV2
CASSLDTFYEQYF	TRBJ2-7	TRBV5-1
CASSLRSSGRDSYNEQFF	TRBJ2-1	TRBV7-2
CAWSQQSDTQYF	TRBJ2-3	TRBV30
CASSLSGLTGRNSPLHF	TRBJ1-6	TRBV5-6
CASSGDGPTYEKLFF	TRBJ1-4	TRBV7-9
CASRAADRFSSGNTIYF	TRBJ1-3	TRBV2
CASSLIAGGPYNEQFF	TRBJ2-1	TRBV5-1
CASGPQAVPQYEQYF	TRBJ2-7	TRBV19
CASSSDRVLGYTF	TRBJ1-2	TRBV7-2
CASRSQGDGYTF	TRBJ1-2	TRBV6-5
CASSRDSRNQPQHF	TRBJ1-5	TRBV6-2/TRBV6-3
CASNDLAYSNQPQHF	TRBJ1-5	TRBV28
CASRGAGGTEAFF	TRBJ1-1	TRBV28
CASSATSGTLIYGYTF	TRBJ1-2	TRBV7-9